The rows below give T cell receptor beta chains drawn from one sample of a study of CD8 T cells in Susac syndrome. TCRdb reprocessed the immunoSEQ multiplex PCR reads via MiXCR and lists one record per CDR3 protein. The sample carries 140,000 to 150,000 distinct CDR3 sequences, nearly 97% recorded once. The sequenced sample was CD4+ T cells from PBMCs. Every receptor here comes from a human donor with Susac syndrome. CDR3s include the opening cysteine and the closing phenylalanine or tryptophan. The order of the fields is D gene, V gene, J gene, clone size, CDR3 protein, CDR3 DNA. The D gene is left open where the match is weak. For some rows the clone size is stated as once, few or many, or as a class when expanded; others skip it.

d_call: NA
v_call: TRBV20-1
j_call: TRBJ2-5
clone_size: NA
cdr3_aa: CSAPSGPQETQYF
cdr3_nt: TGCAGTGCACCCTCAGGGCCCCAAGAGACCCAGTACTTC

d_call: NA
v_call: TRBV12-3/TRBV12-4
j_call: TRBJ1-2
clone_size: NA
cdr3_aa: CASSLWQGRYTF
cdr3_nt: TGTGCCAGCAGTTTATGGCAGGGCCGCTACACCTTC

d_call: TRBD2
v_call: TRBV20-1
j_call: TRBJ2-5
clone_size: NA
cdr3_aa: CSARKTSGDQETQYF
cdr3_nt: TGCAGTGCTCGGAAAACTAGCGGGGATCAAGAGACCCAGTACTTC

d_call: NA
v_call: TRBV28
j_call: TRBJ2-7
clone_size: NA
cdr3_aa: CASSSWGGNTYEQYF
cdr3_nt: TGTGCCAGCAGTTCATGGGGAGGAAACACCTACGAGCAGTACTTC

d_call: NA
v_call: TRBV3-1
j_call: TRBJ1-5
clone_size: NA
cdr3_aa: CASSQAVNQPQHF
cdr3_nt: TGTGCCAGCAGCCAAGCAGTCAATCAGCCCCAGCATTTT

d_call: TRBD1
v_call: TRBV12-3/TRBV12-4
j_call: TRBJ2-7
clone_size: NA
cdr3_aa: CASSPTGKAEQYF
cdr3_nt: TGTGCCAGCAGCCCGACAGGGAAGGCCGAGCAGTACTTC

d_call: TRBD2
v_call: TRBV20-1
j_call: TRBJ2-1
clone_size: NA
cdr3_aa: CSVREGSGSGSEQFF
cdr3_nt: TGCAGTGTCAGAGAGGGTAGCGGGAGTGGGAGTGAGCAGTTCTTC

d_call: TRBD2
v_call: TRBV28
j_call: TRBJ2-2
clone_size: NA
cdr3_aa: CASITSGTNTGELFF
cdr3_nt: TGTGCCAGCATAACTAGCGGAACGAACACCGGGGAGCTGTTTTTT

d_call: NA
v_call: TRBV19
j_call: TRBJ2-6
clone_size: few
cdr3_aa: CASTGTGANVLTF
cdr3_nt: TGTGCCAGTACAGGAACCGGGGCCAACGTCCTGACTTTC

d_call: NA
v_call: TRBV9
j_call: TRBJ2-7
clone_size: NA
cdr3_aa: CASSVSQRSYEQYF
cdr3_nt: TGTGCCAGCAGCGTAAGTCAGCGGTCCTACGAGCAGTACTTC

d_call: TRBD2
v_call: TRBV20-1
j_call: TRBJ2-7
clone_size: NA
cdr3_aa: CSARIRLAGGPGEQYF
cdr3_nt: TGCAGTGCTAGGATCCGGCTAGCGGGAGGTCCGGGCGAGCAGTACTTC

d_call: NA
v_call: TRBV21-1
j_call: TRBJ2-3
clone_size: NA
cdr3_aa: CASSLGGGKMADTQYF
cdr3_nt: TGTGCCAGCAGCCTAGGAGGCGGGAAAATGGCAGATACGCAGTATTTT

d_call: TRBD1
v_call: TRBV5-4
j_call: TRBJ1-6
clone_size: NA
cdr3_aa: CASQTADRPNLHF
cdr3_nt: TGTGCCAGCCAAACGGCGGACAGGCCCAACCTCCACTTT

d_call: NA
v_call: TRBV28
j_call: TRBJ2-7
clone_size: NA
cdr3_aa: CASSLQAFYEQYF
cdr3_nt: TGTGCCAGCAGCCTACAAGCATTCTACGAGCAGTACTTC

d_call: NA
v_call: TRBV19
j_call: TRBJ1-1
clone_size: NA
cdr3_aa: CASSIEGAEAFF
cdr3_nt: TGTGCCAGTAGTATCGAGGGTGCTGAAGCTTTCTTT

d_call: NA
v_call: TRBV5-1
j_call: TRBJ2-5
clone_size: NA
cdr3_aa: CASSLPREETQYF
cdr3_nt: TGCGCCAGCAGCCTGCCCAGGGAAGAGACCCAGTACTTC

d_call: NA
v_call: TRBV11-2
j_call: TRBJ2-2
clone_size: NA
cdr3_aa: CASRLFSANTGELFF
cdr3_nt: TGTGCCAGCAGACTCTTTAGCGCGAACACCGGGGAGCTGTTTTTT

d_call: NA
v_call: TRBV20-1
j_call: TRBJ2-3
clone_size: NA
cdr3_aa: CSAPRGDTQYF
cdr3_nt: TGCAGTGCCCCCCGAGGGGATACGCAGTATTTT

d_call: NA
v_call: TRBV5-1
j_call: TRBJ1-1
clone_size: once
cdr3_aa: CASSPGSTRTNTEAFF
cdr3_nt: TGCGCCAGCAGCCCCGGGTCGACCCGCACGAACACTGAAGCTTTCTTT

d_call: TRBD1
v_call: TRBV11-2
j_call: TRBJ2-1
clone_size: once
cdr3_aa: CASSRDRDNEQFF
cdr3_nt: TGTGCCAGCAGCCGAGACAGGGACAATGAGCAGTTCTTC

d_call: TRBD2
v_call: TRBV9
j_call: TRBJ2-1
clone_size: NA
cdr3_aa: CASSVGTSGRAGEQFF
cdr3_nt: TGTGCCAGCAGCGTAGGGACTAGCGGGAGGGCTGGTGAGCAGTTCTTC

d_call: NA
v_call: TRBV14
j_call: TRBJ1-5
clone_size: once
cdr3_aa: CASSQGAGAPQHF
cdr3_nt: TGTGCCAGCAGCCAAGGAGCGGGGGCCCCCCAGCATTTT

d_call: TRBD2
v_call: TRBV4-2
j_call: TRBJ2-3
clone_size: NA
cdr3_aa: CASSQGSAGGETDTQYF
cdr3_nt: TGTGCCAGCAGCCAAGGATCGGCGGGAGGTGAAACAGATACGCAGTATTTT

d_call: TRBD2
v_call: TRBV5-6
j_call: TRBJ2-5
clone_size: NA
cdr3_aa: CASSLAGGATETQYF
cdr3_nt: TGTGCCAGCAGCTTGGCCGGGGGGGCAACGGAGACCCAGTACTTC

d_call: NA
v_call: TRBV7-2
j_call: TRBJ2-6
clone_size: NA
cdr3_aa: CASSPLGANVLTF
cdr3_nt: TGTGCCAGCAGCCCACTTGGGGCCAACGTCCTGACTTTC

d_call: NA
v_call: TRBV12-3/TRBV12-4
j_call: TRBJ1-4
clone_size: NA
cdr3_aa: CASRLAGLNEKLFF
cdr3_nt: TGTGCCAGCAGATTAGCCGGGCTTAATGAAAAACTGTTTTTT

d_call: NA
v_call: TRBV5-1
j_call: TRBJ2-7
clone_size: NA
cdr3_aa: CASSALWERLEQYF
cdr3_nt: TGCGCCAGCAGCGCCTTGTGGGAACGGCTCGAGCAGTACTTC

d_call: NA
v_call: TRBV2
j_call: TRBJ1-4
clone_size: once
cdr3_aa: CASSYLPGVSANEKLFF
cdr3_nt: TGTGCCAGCAGTTATTTGCCCGGCGTCTCGGCTAATGAAAAACTGTTTTTT